These 4 T cell receptor beta chains originate from one sample sequenced in a study of T cell changes during pregnancy in multiple sclerosis. Libraries were prepared by immunoSEQ multiplex PCR; TCRdb keeps only in-frame clonotypes and omits some of them. The sample has approximately 48,000 clones, about 92% seen once; the top ten hold under 3.5%. Sample: CD8+ T cells from peripheral blood mononuclear cells, taken before pregnancy. The receptors stem from a female donor with multiple sclerosis, enrolled in a pregnancy study.

The V gene is TRBV7-9, the J gene TRBJ2-3, with TRBD2 matching over 16 bases. The CDR3 runs to 19 residues. Germline CDR1 SEHNR, CDR2 FQNEAQ (reference sequence). The junction had 6 bases not matched to a gene; V was cut back by 3 bases and J by 0 bases. The CDR3 loop reads CASSLDPGLAGGSTDTQYF. The DNA for the CDR3 is TGTGCCAGCAGCTTGGATCCGGGACTAGCGGGGGGGAGCACAGATACGCAGTATTTT.

In its sample, this clone was seen once. The chain couples TRBV4-1 to TRBJ1-1; 7 bases match TRBD1. Trimming took 5 bases from V and 3 from J; bases not matched to a gene: 6. In germline, CDR1 is MGHRA, CDR2 YSYEKL. The CDR3 runs to 14 residues. In DNA form, the CDR3 reads TGCGCCAGCAGCACACGACAGGGAGACACTGAAGCTTTCTTT. It yields the protein CASSTRQGDTEAFF.

The chain joins TRBV28 to TRBJ2-7; 7 bases fit TRBD1. V was pared by 5 bases and J by 2 bases, with 3 bases of the junction left unmatched. The length of the CDR3 is 13 residues. Germline CDR1 MDHEN, CDR2 SYDVKM. In DNA, the CDR3 is TGTGCCAGCAGTCGGACAGGACCCTACGAGCAGTACTTC. Protein sequence: CASSRTGPYEQYF.

The rearrangement links TRBV7-9 to TRBJ2-3, with TRBD1 matching 10 bases. Germline V gene lookup returns CDR1 SEHNR and CDR2 FQNEAQ (reference sequence). With 6 bases clipped from V and 5 bases from J, the junction kept 11 bases outside the gene matches. The CDR3 sequence is 16 residues long. The CDR3 DNA is TGTGCCAGCAGTGAACCGGGACAGGGGCCCGGAGATACGCAGTATTTT. Amino acids: CASSEPGQGPGDTQYF.